This TCR beta chain was identified during a study of blood T cell repertoires in COVID-19. Study summary: The samples span acute and convalescent COVID-19 from the United States, Italy and Spain. In each case, the material was cDNA or gDNA derived from T cells, B-cell-depleted T cells, or PBMCs.

The table came from immunoSEQ multiplex PCR; TCRdb's copy has only in-frame clones and leaves some out. The sample consists of roughly 240,000 clones, roughly 90% of them appearing once. This CDR3 is built from 13 residues. From germline, CDR1 is LGHNA and CDR2 YNFKEQ. The V gene lost 4 bases and the J gene lost 6 bases, with 13 bases spanning the gap. In terms of age and location, participants ranged from roughly 18 to 100 years and lived in 24 US areas. A few counts support this clone. The chain couples TRBV4-2 to TRBJ2-7, with D perhaps matching TRBD2 (5 bases). The sequenced material came from PBMCs or T cells enriched from blood (not recorded which). This sequence was found in a woman under 40 with acute COVID-19. CDR3 coding DNA: TGTGCCAGCAGCCCGCAACCGGGGTCCGAGCAGTACTTC. It codes for CASSPQPGSEQYF.